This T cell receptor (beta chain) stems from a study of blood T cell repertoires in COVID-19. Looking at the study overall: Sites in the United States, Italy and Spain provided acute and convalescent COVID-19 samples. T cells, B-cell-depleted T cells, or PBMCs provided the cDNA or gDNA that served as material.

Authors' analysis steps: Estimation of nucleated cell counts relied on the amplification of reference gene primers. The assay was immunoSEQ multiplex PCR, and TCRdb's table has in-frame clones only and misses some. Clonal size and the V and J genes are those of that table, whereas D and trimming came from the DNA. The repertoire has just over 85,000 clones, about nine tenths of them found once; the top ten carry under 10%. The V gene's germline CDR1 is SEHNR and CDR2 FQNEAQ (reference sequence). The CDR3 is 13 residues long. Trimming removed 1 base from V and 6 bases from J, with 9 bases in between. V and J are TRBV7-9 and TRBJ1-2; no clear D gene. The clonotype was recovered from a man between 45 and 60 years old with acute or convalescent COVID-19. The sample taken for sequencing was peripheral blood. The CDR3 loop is CASSLGHVNGYTF. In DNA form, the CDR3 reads TGTGCCAGCAGCTTAGGACACGTCAATGGCTACACCTTC.